The entry below gives a single T cell receptor beta chain sequence along with its context. Its binding antigen is unknown. Base-call qualities are not available, and no considerably larger clone is one nucleotide away. The data were obtained in a study of blood T cell repertoires in COVID-19 (TCRdb year 2020). Study-level background: Samples from collaborators originated in the United States, Italy and Spain and spanned both the acute and convalescent phases of COVID-19. The material from the prospective study consisted of cDNA or gDNA derived from T cells, B-cell-depleted T cells, or PBMCs. Deeply sampled blood TCRbeta repertoires from subjects exposed to, actively infected with, or recovered from COVID-19 were included in the dataset. The repertoires were released in a freely available public database intended as a resource for research on the immune response to SARS-CoV-2. The samples were drawn from two sources: the first 160 participants of the ongoing ImmuneRACE study, and 1,000 to 1,500 subjects contributed by 6 global collaborators. Nearly every sample came with metadata listing a de-identified subject ID, COVID-19 status, age in years and sex. Where available, HLA class I and class II types were obtained from metadata supplied by the sample provider rather than from assay-based typing.

A second Seattle source provided samples from volunteer blood donors who had recovered from COVID-19. The collaborating institutions used their own protocols to collect whole blood in K2EDTA tubes. For TCRbeta analysis, collaborators shipped samples as frozen whole blood, isolated PBMCs, or DNA extracted from either of those sample types. TCRbeta CDR3 regions were amplified from genomic DNA using the immunoSEQ Assay, a bias-controlled multiplex PCR. For the original study's pipeline: The number of nucleated cells in each sample was estimated from the amplification of reference gene primers within the assay. Sequence reads were collapsed and filtered to measure the absolute abundance of every unique TCRbeta CDR3 rearrangement. For each sample, productive Simpson clonality was calculated as the square root of Simpson's diversity index over productive rearrangements. TCRdb stores this immuneACCESS table with in-frame sequences only. Part of the clones is absent; in the studies checked, under half of the shortfall reflects unresolved V genes, and no reason is known for the rest. That table furnishes V, J and clone size, whereas the DNA furnished D and trimming. The sample has some 230,000 clones on record, 70% to 90% of them singletons. 2.9% of the sample rests with the top ten.

On the study overall, not on this receptor specifically: The quantity of clinical and demographic metadata differed by source and by participant and was supplied without curation.

The CDR1 and CDR2 encoded by the germline V gene are SGHRS and YFSETQ. V is shortened by 2 bases, J by 1 base, and the region joining them spans 9 bases. Counted from cysteine to phenylalanine, this CDR3 has 14 amino acids. The DNA shown is the 42-base CDR3, in frame from base 1. The rearranged segments are TRBV5-1 and TRBJ1-1, with a weak D call of TRBD1 (6 bases match). The clonotype originates from a man between 45 and 60 years old who had recovered from COVID-19. The sample consisted of peripheral blood. The DNA is as follows: TGCGCCAGCAGCTTCCGCAGGGGGAACACTGAAGCTTTCTTT. This is translated as CASSFRRGNTEAFF.